This T cell receptor (beta chain) emerged from a study of breast tumors, draining lymph nodes, adjacent tissues. Each CDR3 protein gets one entry after TCRdb re-called the multiplex PCR reads with MiXCR. The sample lists around 130,000 distinct CDR3 sequences, less than 35% occurring once. Comments on this clonotype: The antigen is undetermined.

Trimming pared 2 bases from V and 1 base from J, leaving 9 bases between. CDR1 is SGHRS, CDR2 YFSETQ, per germline. The CDR3 length is 14 residues. Study-wide results and caveats: The lymph node origin of tumor T cells was framed as consistent with a hypothesis, not demonstrated. Tumors had less TCR diversity than lymph nodes, more than nontumor tissue. Most tumor T cells seemingly derive from lymph node, then expand in tumor. Luminal-like breast cancer showed significantly higher tumor–nontumor repertoire similarity than basal-like.

Axillary draining lymph nodes of breast cancer patients supplied the node samples. The sample comprised axillary lymph node tissue. V is TRBV5-1 and J is TRBJ1-1; a possible D gene is TRBD1 (5 bases). The clonotype comes from a female donor with breast cancer. Some clones in this sample may be carry-over from other donors' samples. CDR3 sequence: CASSLTGQNTEAFF. CDR3 in DNA: TGCGCCAGCAGCTTAACAGGACAGAACACTGAAGCTTTCTTT.